These 25 T cell receptor beta chains were all obtained from the same sample, sequenced in a study of shared clonotypes between healthy human individuals. TCRdb's table, derived via immunoSEQ multiplex PCR, lists solely in-frame clones and lacks some. The table records over a million clones, approximately 97% of them present only once. The sample was naive CD4+ T cells sorted from blood. Stated subset: CD45RA+ positively selected. These TCRs come from a young man in good health.

The V call is TRBV11-3, the J call TRBJ2-6; D is ambiguous. Germline CDR1 SGHNT, CDR2 YENEEA. CDR3 length equals 14 residues. V lost 2 bases and J 5 bases, leaving 7 bases between the germline ends. The CDR3 region has the DNA TGTGCCAGCAGCTTATGGCATAGGGCCAACGTCCTGACTTTC. It is translated as CASSLWHRANVLTF.

The CDR3 bases are TGCAGCGTATCCCCACAGTTAGAGACCCAGTACTTC. This codes for CSVSPQLETQYF. The chain carries TRBV29-1 and TRBJ2-5; D is unresolved. Trimming took off 6 bases at V and 4 bases at J, with 12 bases between the two ends. The CDR3 is 12 amino acids. Per the germline V gene, CDR1 is SQVTM and CDR2 is ANQGSEA.

The chain carries TRBV4-1 and TRBJ1-4; TRBD1 aligns across 12 bases. Germline V gene sequence: CDR1 MGHRA, CDR2 YSYEKL. This CDR3 is 18 amino acids long. The V segment lost 2 bases and the J segment 1 base; nucleotides outside the gene matches: 5. The CDR3 protein is CASSQWGDRGRTNEKLFF. The CDR3 DNA is TGCGCCAGCAGCCAATGGGGGGACAGGGGGCGAACTAATGAAAAACTGTTTTTT.

V is TRBV28 and J is TRBJ1-2; D is unclear. CDR1 MDHEN and CDR2 SYDVKM come from the germline V gene. Trimming pared 7 bases from V and 11 bases from J, leaving 23 bases between. The CDR3 totals 14 residues. CDR3 amino acids: CASTTLRARERYTF. CDR3 bases: TGTGCCAGCACTACCCTGAGGGCGCGGGAAAGGTACACCTTC.

The CDR3 coding sequence is TGTGCCAGCAGCTTAGTTTCCGGGACAAGCACCTATGGCTACACCTTC. This sequence encodes CASSLVSGTSTYGYTF. This rearrangement joins TRBV7-2 to TRBJ1-2; a possible D gene is TRBD1 (6 bases). CDR1 is SGHTA, CDR2 FQGNSA, per germline. This CDR3 is built from 16 residues. The V end was cut by 1 base, the J end by 4 bases, with 16 bases between.

This clone appeared a few times. The V and J genes are TRBV7-2 and TRBJ2-5; a possible D gene is TRBD2 (6 bases). CDR1 is SGHTA, CDR2 FQGNSA, per germline. The CDR3 has 19 amino acids. V dropped 0 bases and J dropped 2 bases, with 22 bases sitting between them. The DNA of the CDR3 is TGTGCCAGCAGCTTAGCCCCGCGTGGGGGGAGTGCATTTCAAGAGACCCAGTACTTC. It yields the protein CASSLAPRGGSAFQETQYF.

This clone has just one count. The chain joins TRBV27 to TRBJ1-2; D call uncertain. The CDR3 runs 13 residues. The V end lost 4 bases, the J end lost 9 bases, and 15 bases lay between the germline ends. The germline V gene encodes CDR1 MNHEY and CDR2 SMNVEV (reference sequence). This CDR3 is CASSSDSLGSYTF. CDR3 nucleotide sequence: TGTGCCAGCAGTTCCGACTCTCTTGGGAGCTACACCTTC.

This chain uses TRBV30 with TRBJ2-7; no reliable D call. This CDR3 has 13 residues. V was clipped by 2 bases and J by 6 bases, with 14 bases between them. Germline V gene lookup returns CDR1 GTSNPN and CDR2 SVGIG (reference sequence). The CDR3 protein is CAWSPKSSREQYF. Written as DNA, the CDR3 is TGTGCCTGGAGTCCGAAATCCTCCCGCGAGCAGTACTTC.

The V call is TRBV7-3, the J call TRBJ2-5; D gene unclear. V was clipped by 1 base and J by 5 bases, with 8 bases between them. The CDR3 has 13 amino acids. Germline CDR1 reads SGHTA; CDR2 reads FQGTGA. CDR3 region: CASSLNYWETQYF. In nucleotides, the CDR3 is TGTGCCAGCAGCTTAAATTACTGGGAGACCCAGTACTTC.

This sequence joins TRBV5-5 and TRBJ2-3; D uncertain. The CDR3 consists of 15 residues. Trimming took 0 bases from V and 1 from J, leaving 9 bases between them. Germline loops: CDR1 SGHKS, CDR2 YYEKEE (reference sequence). CDR3 DNA: TGTGCCAGCAGCTTGGTCACAGCCGGCACAGATACGCAGTATTTT. Protein: CASSLVTAGTDTQYF.

This clone was detected only once. The chain employs TRBV5-4 and TRBJ1-5; 8 bases agree with TRBD1. Germline CDR1 SGHNT, CDR2 YYREEE (reference sequence). The CDR3 loop spans 15 amino acids. Trimming at V came to 5 bases and at J to 3 bases, leaving 7 bases not matched to a gene. The CDR3 DNA reads TGTGCCAGCAGTTTAGACAGGGGATACAATCAGCCCCAGCATTTT. As protein: CASSLDRGYNQPQHF.

V gene TRBV7-9 combines with J gene TRBJ1-1; TRBD1 agrees at 8 bases. Germline V gene data show CDR1 as SEHNR and CDR2 as FQNEAQ (reference sequence). This CDR3 contains 15 residues. J was trimmed by 4 bases and V by 6 bases; bases with no gene match: 10. The CDR3 nucleotides read TGTGCCAGCAGTCGTACAGGGGGTATTGGCACTGAAGCTTTCTTT. Translation gives CASSRTGGIGTEAFF.

This clone was found once. The chain employs TRBV10-3 and TRBJ1-1, with no clear D. The CDR3 is 14 amino acids. V lost 4 bases, J lost 2 bases, and 11 bases lay in between. Germline assignment: CDR1 ENHRY and CDR2 SYGVKD. This CDR3 is CAISGGGYNTEAFF. CDR3 bases: TGTGCCATCAGTGGGGGAGGGTATAACACTGAAGCTTTCTTT.

As regards this clone: Relative to the germline gene, one junction end is altered; a read error may explain this. The V and J genes are TRBV7-7 and TRBJ1-1; D unresolved. This CDR3 is 13 amino acids long. Germline CDR1 SSHAT, CDR2 FNYEAQ (reference sequence). CDR3 DNA sequence: TGTGCTAGCAGCCAGACCGTCGACACTGAAGCTTTCTTT. This sequence encodes CASSQTVDTEAFF. The whole variable domain, remainder taken from reference TRBV7-7 and TRBJ1-1, is GAGVSQSPRYKVTKRGQDVTLRCDPISSHATLYWYQQALGQGPEFLTYFNYEAQPDKSGLPSDRFSAERPEGSISTLTIQRTEQRDSAMYRCASSQTVDTEAFFGQGTRLTVV.

The chain carries TRBV19 and TRBJ1-2; D gene unclear. This CDR3 has 12 residues. Germline V lookup: CDR1 LNHDA, CDR2 SQIVND (reference sequence). The V and J ends lost 7 bases and 5 bases respectively, with 11 bases between them. This CDR3 reads CASTQGQYGYTF. CDR3 sequence (DNA): TGTGCCAGTACCCAAGGCCAGTATGGCTACACCTTC.

The J gene is TRBJ1-2, the V gene TRBV5-1; 7 bases agree with TRBD1. Germline V gene lookup returns CDR1 SGHRS and CDR2 YFSETQ. With 0 bases clipped from V and 4 bases from J, the junction kept 18 bases outside the gene matches. The CDR3 runs 19 residues. The CDR3 spells CASSLDITPLTGRAYGYTF. The CDR3 DNA reads TGCGCCAGCAGCTTGGACATCACACCGCTGACAGGGCGGGCCTATGGCTACACCTTC.

Points on this clone: This specimen includes other DNA sequences encoding the same CDR3. The chain uses TRBV10-3 and TRBJ2-7, with 8 bases aligning to TRBD2. The V gene end was trimmed by 0 bases and the J gene end by 3 bases; junction bases not matched to a gene: 1. Germline loops: CDR1 ENHRY, CDR2 SYGVKD. The CDR3 runs to 14 residues. DNA for the CDR3: TGTGCCATCAGTGAGTCCGCGGGGGGCTACGAGCAGTACTTC. Amino acid sequence: CAISESAGGYEQYF.

The chain couples TRBV28 to TRBJ2-2, with 9 bases lining up with TRBD1. V shed 8 bases, J shed 4 bases, and the junction held 8 bases outside the gene matches. The CDR3 extends over 15 amino acids. Germline CDR1 is MDHEN and CDR2 is SYDVKM. CDR3 loop: CASSSGTGFTGELFF. DNA of the CDR3: TGTGCCAGCTCCTCCGGGACAGGGTTCACCGGGGAGCTGTTTTTT.

The V and J genes are TRBV19 and TRBJ1-1; TRBD1 agrees at 7 bases. This CDR3 region has 15 residues. Germline assignment: CDR1 LNHDA and CDR2 SQIVND (reference sequence). The V segment lost 6 bases and the J segment 4 bases; nucleotides outside the gene matches: 11. CDR3 amino acids: CASSLPQGLSTEAFF. The DNA for the CDR3 is TGTGCCAGTAGCCTACCACAGGGGCTGAGCACTGAAGCTTTCTTT. Based on the CDR3 plus reference TRBV19 and TRBJ1-1, the full variable domain is DGGITQSPKYLFRKEGQNVTLSCEQNLNHDAMYWYRQDPGQGLRLIYYSQIVNDFQKGDIAEGYSVSREKKESFPLTVTSAQKNPTAFYLCASSLPQGLSTEAFFGQGTRLTVV.

The V call is TRBV7-9, the J call TRBJ1-4; D may be TRBD1 (6 bases). This CDR3 has 15 amino acids. V lost 5 bases and J lost 5, with 15 bases in between. CDR1 is SEHNR and CDR2 is FQNEAQ in the germline V gene (reference sequence). Here the CDR3 reads CASSPTGTTNEKLFF. CDR3 nucleotide sequence: TGTGCCAGCAGCCCCACAGGGACGACCAATGAAAAACTGTTTTTT. Filled out from reference TRBV7-9 and TRBJ1-4, the complete variable domain reads DTGVSQNPRHKITKRGQNVTFRCDPISEHNRLYWYRQTLGQGPEFLTYFQNEAQLEKSRLLSDRFSAERPKGSFSTLEIQRTEQGDSAMYLCASSPTGTTNEKLFFGSGTQLSVL.

This clone was seen a single time. The chain carries TRBV27 and TRBJ2-3; 8 nucleotides agree with TRBD2. CDR3 length equals 15 residues. With V trimmed by 7 bases and J by 1 base, 7 bases remained unmatched. Germline CDR1 reads MNHEY; CDR2 reads SMNVEV (reference sequence). The CDR3 DNA is TGTGCCAGCACTTTGAGCGGGGGACGCACAGATACGCAGTATTTT. As protein: CASTLSGGRTDTQYF.

V is TRBV15 and J is TRBJ2-3; D not resolved. This CDR3 region has 11 residues. With 4 bases removed from V and 5 bases from J, the gap between germline ends came to 4 bases. CDR1 and CDR2 (germline): LNHNV, YYDKDF (reference sequence). The CDR3, as DNA: TGTGCCACCAGCAAGGAAGATACGCAGTATTTT. Its translation is CATSKEDTQYF.

The chain uses TRBV20-1 and TRBJ2-1; no reliable D call. The germline V and J ends were trimmed by 2 bases and 3 bases, with 2 bases remaining between them. This CDR3 spans 11 amino acids. The V gene's germline CDR1 is DFQATT and CDR2 SNEGSKA (reference sequence). This chain's CDR3 is CSARNYNEQFF. The CDR3 DNA reads as TGCAGTGCTAGAAACTACAATGAGCAGTTCTTC.

This clone has just one count. This chain uses TRBV27 with TRBJ2-2; no firm D call. Germline V gene sequence: CDR1 MNHEY, CDR2 SMNVEV (reference sequence). V lost 5 bases to trimming and J lost 0 bases, with 13 bases between them. The CDR3 length is 16 residues. CDR3 nucleotide sequence: TGTGCCAGCAGTGGTATGGCAGTCGCGAACACCGGGGAGCTGTTTTTT. Amino acid sequence: CASSGMAVANTGELFF.

The chain joins TRBV5-8 to TRBJ1-5; D call uncertain. With 4 bases removed from V and 0 bases from J, the gap between germline ends came to 14 bases. CDR3 size: 16 residues. The germline CDR1 and CDR2 sequences are SGHTS and YDEGEE. CDR3 DNA: TGTGCCAGCAGCACGTGGGGTATCTATAGCAATCAGCCCCAGCATTTT. This translates into CASSTWGIYSNQPQHF. Combining the CDR3 with reference TRBV5-8 and TRBJ1-5 gives the whole variable domain EAGVTQSPTHLIKTRGQQATLRCSPISGHTSVYWYQQALGLGLQFLLWYDEGEERNRGNFPPRFSGRQFPNYSSELNVNALELEDSALYLCASSTWGIYSNQPQHFGDGTRLSIL.